A single T cell receptor (beta chain) is shown here with its context. The repertoire was sequenced with immunoSEQ multiplex PCR; TCRdb's copy has only in-frame clones and lacks some. Of approximately 120,000 clones detected, 88% appear once; the ten largest clones hold less than 6.5%. The source of the sample is a study of T cell responses to AZD1222 COVID-19 vaccine. The CDR3 is 18 amino acids. The germline V gene has CDR1 SGDLS and CDR2 YYNGEE. The V end was cut by 0 bases, the J end by 2 bases, with 15 bases between. This receptor was obtained from an adult in good health. This chain joins TRBV9 and TRBJ1-6, with a tentative D call TRBD1 (6 bases). This specimen was peripheral blood, taken on day 0 of AZD1222 vaccination. The CDR3 region has the DNA TGTGCCAGCAGCGTAGGGTCCGACGGGACACCCTATAATTCACCCCTCCACTTT. Translated: CASSVGSDGTPYNSPLHF.